The source of this TCR beta chain is a study of blood T cell repertoires in COVID-19. Study-wide context: Donors in the United States, Italy and Spain gave samples during acute or convalescent COVID-19. Nucleic acid was either cDNA or gDNA, and it came from T cells, B-cell-depleted T cells, or PBMCs.

The authors' processing: Nucleated cell counts were estimated from reference gene primer amplification. Profiled with immunoSEQ multiplex PCR; TCRdb holds only in-frame clones, not every one. From that table come the V and J calls and clone size; the DNA was used to work out D and trimming. This table has more than 200,000 clones, around 88% appearing once. Germline-derived CDR1 and CDR2 are MDHEN and SYDVKM. V trimming: 3 bases; J trimming: 2 bases; junction bases outside the gene matches: 7. The CDR3 sequence is 16 residues long. Followed longitudinally, the Seattle patients had been enrolled during active infection.

V and J are TRBV28 and TRBJ1-3; the match to TRBD1 covers 7 bases. The specimen was peripheral blood. This receptor was identified in a woman in her twenties or thirties with COVID-19, enrolled during active disease. The CDR3 coding sequence is TGTGCCAGCAGTTTCGGGTATCAGGGGGCTGGAAACACCATATATTTT. Protein: CASSFGYQGAGNTIYF. Full variable domain (rest looked up from reference TRBV28 and TRBJ1-3): DVKVTQSSRYLVKRTGEKVFLECVQDMDHENMFWYRQDPGLGLRLIYFSYDVKMKEKGDIPEGYSVSREKKERFSLILESASTNQTSMYLCASSFGYQGAGNTIYFGEGSWLTVV.